This passage covers 13 T cell receptor beta chains from one sample sequenced in a study of memory CD4+ T cells and cytomegalovirus serostatus. Single viable CD3+CD4+CD8-CD45RO+ cells were sorted as the memory CD4+ T cells. Repertoires were generated with immunoSEQ multiplex PCR, while TCRdb's copy carries only in-frame clones and drops some. The sample contains fewer than 90,000 clones, around 78% of which appear only once. The sample taken for sequencing was memory CD4+ T cells from blood. The receptors were gathered from an adult in good health and CMV-seropositive.

V gene TRBV7-9 combines with J gene TRBJ1-1; D uncertain. This CDR3 contains 12 residues. Germline-derived CDR1 and CDR2 are SEHNR and FQNEAQ (reference sequence). The V gene lost 5 bases and the J gene lost 6 bases, with 10 bases spanning the gap. CDR3 sequence reads: CASSRTRAEAFF. The CDR3 DNA sequence: TGTGCCAGCAGCCGGACTCGCGCTGAAGCTTTCTTT.

In this sample, this clone is medium-sized. The chain couples TRBV7-9 to TRBJ1-2; TRBD1 aligns across 10 bases. The CDR3 consists of 16 residues. V shed 8 bases, J shed 6 bases, and the junction held 15 bases outside the gene matches. Looked up from germline, CDR1 is SEHNR and CDR2 is FQNEAQ (reference sequence). The CDR3 coding sequence is TGTGCCAGCTTACCCGGGACAGGGGAGGGATTTGATGGCTACACCTTC. It codes for CASLPGTGEGFDGYTF.

The genes are TRBV11-3 and TRBJ2-5, with D hard to call. The CDR3 is made up of 14 amino acids. Germline assignment: CDR1 SGHNT and CDR2 YENEEA. V was cut by 1 base and J by 0 bases, with 6 bases left in between. CDR3 amino acids: CASSLGANQETQYF. DNA of the CDR3: TGTGCCAGCAGCTTAGGGGCGAACCAAGAGACCCAGTACTTC.

The V gene is TRBV5-1, the J gene TRBJ2-2; either TRBD1 or TRBD2 may fit D (5 bases each). Germline-derived CDR1 and CDR2 are SGHRS and YFSETQ. CDR3 length: 15 residues. V lost 5 bases to trimming and J lost 2 bases, with 13 bases between them. The chain's CDR3 is CASSSGTVNTGELFF. The CDR3 DNA sequence: TGCGCCAGCAGTTCCGGGACCGTTAACACCGGGGAGCTGTTTTTT.

This clone was recorded once. This chain links TRBV19 with TRBJ2-5; D is unclear. V lost 3 bases and J lost 5, with 13 bases in between. There are 14 residues in the CDR3. Germline V gene sequence: CDR1 LNHDA, CDR2 SQIVND (reference sequence). The CDR3 bases are TGTGCCAGTAGTATGCGAAGGAAGGAGGAGACCCAGTACTTC. This codes for CASSMRRKEETQYF.

This clone was seen a handful of times. The V and J genes are TRBV10-3 and TRBJ1-2, with a tentative D call TRBD1 (5 bases). V lost 7 bases and J lost 0, with 21 bases in between. CDR1 ENHRY and CDR2 SYGVKD come from the germline V gene. The CDR3 loop spans 17 amino acids. DNA for the CDR3: TGTGCCATCACCGCTAGTCCCGGGACGGATCCTAACTATGGCTACACCTTC. Translation gives CAITASPGTDPNYGYTF.

The chain combines TRBV28 with TRBJ1-3; D gene ambiguous. Looked up from germline, CDR1 is MDHEN and CDR2 is SYDVKM. V lost 2 bases and J lost 0, with 5 bases in between. This CDR3 is 14 amino acids long. For the CDR3, the DNA is TGTGCCAGCAGTTTAAGGAGCTCTGGAAACACCATATATTTT. This codes for CASSLRSSGNTIYF.

V and J are TRBV6-6 and TRBJ1-2; 9 bases are a match to TRBD1. Trimming at V came to 2 bases and at J to 6 bases, leaving 10 bases not matched to a gene. CDR1 is MNHNY and CDR2 is SVGAGI in the germline V gene (reference sequence). The CDR3 has 16 amino acids. CDR3 DNA: TGTGCCAGCAGTTACGCCGGATCCGGGACAGGGAATGGCTACACCTTC. As protein: CASSYAGSGTGNGYTF.

The genes are TRBV7-2 and TRBJ1-3; D unresolved. Germline V gives CDR1 SGHTA, CDR2 FQGNSA. With 5 bases removed from V and 4 bases from J, the gap between germline ends came to 12 bases. The CDR3 is made up of 14 amino acids. The CDR3 nucleotides are TGTGCCAGCAGCCTAACGGGTGGCGGAAACACCATATATTTT. Amino acid sequence: CASSLTGGGNTIYF.

The gene calls are TRBV5-1 and TRBJ2-2; no firm D call. The V and J ends lost 3 bases and 8 bases respectively, with 29 bases between them. Germline lookup yields CDR1 SGHRS and CDR2 YFSETQ. The CDR3 runs to 19 residues. Here the CDR3 reads CASSSLIPTYQSKMGELFF. CDR3 in DNA: TGCGCCAGCAGCTCCTTAATCCCGACTTACCAATCGAAGATGGGGGAGCTGTTTTTT.

The chain recombines TRBV10-2 with TRBJ1-2; no firm D call. The CDR3 sequence is 15 residues long. Germline V gene sequence: CDR1 WSHSY, CDR2 SAAADI. The V end was cut by 6 bases, the J end by 0 bases, with 14 bases between. The CDR3 reads CASSQMDLSNYGYTF. CDR3 DNA: TGCGCCAGCAGCCAAATGGACCTTTCTAACTATGGCTACACCTTC.

This chain connects TRBV5-1 to TRBJ1-4; 8 nucleotides align to TRBD1. The germline CDR1 and CDR2 sequences are SGHRS and YFSETQ. The CDR3 runs 16 residues. V lost 0 bases, J lost 7 bases, and 8 bases stayed unmatched. The CDR3 DNA reads as TGCGCCAGCAGCTTGGTAGGACAGGGATGGGGTGAAAAACTGTTTTTT. Its translation is CASSLVGQGWGEKLFF.

V usage is TRBV5-1 and J usage is TRBJ2-7, with D possibly TRBD1 on 6 matching bases. V lost 0 bases to trimming and J lost 3 bases, with 13 bases between them. This CDR3 spans 15 amino acids. The germline V gene encodes CDR1 SGHRS and CDR2 YFSETQ. CDR3 DNA sequence: TGCGCCAGCAGCTTGGATGGGACACAAGACTACGAGCAGTACTTC. The encoded protein is CASSLDGTQDYEQYF.